This T cell receptor beta chain derives from a study of blood T cell repertoires in COVID-19. Study background: Some COVID-19 samples were acute and others convalescent; all came from the United States, Italy and Spain. The cDNA or gDNA used as material had been derived from T cells, B-cell-depleted T cells, or PBMCs.

Per germline, CDR1 SGHTA and CDR2 FQGNSA. J lost 4 bases, V lost 3 bases, and 7 bases had no gene match. CDR3 size: 17 residues. Per the authors' pipeline: Nucleated cell number was recorded as an estimate derived from reference gene primer amplification. The method was immunoSEQ multiplex PCR; TCRdb's version includes in-frame clones alone and lacks a portion of them. V, J and clone size were drawn from that table, and D and trimming were deduced from the DNA. This repertoire shows 120,000 or so clones, more than 75% found once; its top ten account for approximately 8%. The TCR was taken from a man aged 50-59 years with acute or convalescent COVID-19. The V and J genes are TRBV7-2 and TRBJ2-5; TRBD2 matches at 14 bases. Sequences were obtained from peripheral blood. The CDR3 sequence: CASSFRTSGRPGETQYF. In DNA form, the CDR3 reads TGTGCCAGCAGCTTTCGGACTAGCGGGAGGCCAGGAGAGACCCAGTACTTC.